This TCR beta chain is from a study of T-cell reconstitution after alpha-beta-depleted transplantation in children. The J segment lost 3 bases and the V segment lost 6 bases, leaving 9 bases of the junction unmatched. The CDR3 is made up of 15 amino acids. Germline values: CDR1 SGHAT, CDR2 FQNNGV. This clonotype was observed a few times. Its matching antigen is unknown. Using unique molecular identifiers, the investigators prepared the TCRbeta library. TCRdb reanalysed the PCR reads using MiXCR and keeps one entry per CDR3 protein. The repertoire holds nearly 350,000 distinct CDR3 sequences, with roughly 16% as singletons. Findings of the study overall: High day-60 TCRbeta diversity in some patients came from surviving recipient T cells and thymic progenitors. T cells produced anew were the main source of T-cell counts and diversity one year after transplant. The origin of alpha-beta T cells about two months after transplant was reportedly several hundred expanded graft clones.

The sample consisted of PBMCs, mostly from graft donor cells, taken 360 days after TCRalphabeta/CD19-depleted stem cell transplant. The TCR comes from a male patient aged 2 to 10 who had a stem cell transplant for acute lymphoblastic leukemia, so the T cells may come from the graft donor. The gene calls are TRBV11-2 and TRBJ2-7; TRBD2 matches 9 bases. The CDR3 DNA is TGTGCCAGCAGTTCGACTAGCGGCGAGGGCTACGAGCAGTACTTC. Its protein is CASSSTSGEGYEQYF.